The 28 T cell receptor beta chains presented below share a single source sample, sequenced in a study of T-cell memory formation after mild COVID-19. TCRdb recomputed calls from the 5' RACE reads with MiXCR, one row per CDR3 protein. The sample shows about 200,000 distinct CDR3 sequences, about 9.2% of them seen only once. Sequencing was performed on PBMCs or a T cell subset sorted from them (not recorded which). The receptors shown here come from a man in his late teens or twenties who had mild COVID-19 (a few samples of this study predate the infection). Cell type and time point are not known.

The genes are TRBV2 and TRBJ2-3, with D possibly matching TRBD2 (6 bases). Trimming pared 6 bases from V and 0 bases from J, leaving 16 bases between. CDR1 SNHLY and CDR2 FYNNEI come from the germline V gene. CDR3 size: 16 residues. Here the CDR3 DNA reads TGTGCCAGCAGACCCCTACGCGGGGCAAGCACAGATACGCAGTATTTT. Protein: CASRPLRGASTDTQYF.

This chain links TRBV25-1 with TRBJ1-4; D gene uncertain. Trimming stripped 0 bases from V and 5 bases from J, with 4 bases between. Germline assignment: CDR1 MGHDK and CDR2 SYGVNS. This CDR3 contains 13 residues. DNA of the CDR3: TGTGCCAGCAGTGAATACGCAAATGAAAAACTGTTTTTT. It translates to CASSEYANEKLFF.

The chain joins TRBV28 to TRBJ2-6, with TRBD1 as a possible D gene (6 bases). The CDR3 has 17 residues. CDR1 and CDR2 (germline): MDHEN, SYDVKM. V lost 6 bases and J lost 2, with 17 bases in between. The CDR3 loop is CASSTPLGATGANVLTF. The CDR3, as DNA: TGTGCCAGCAGCACCCCTCTGGGGGCGACTGGGGCCAACGTCCTGACTTTC. The variable domain in full, completed from reference TRBV28 and TRBJ2-6, reads DVKVTQSSRYLVKRTGEKVFLECVQDMDHENMFWYRQDPGLGLRLIYFSYDVKMKEKGDIPEGYSVSREKKERFSLILESASTNQTSMYLCASSTPLGATGANVLTFGAGSRLTVL.

The CDR3 DNA reads TGTGCCAGCAGCCTCCTAGCGGGACTCACAGATACGCAGTATTTT. It yields the protein CASSLLAGLTDTQYF. This chain connects TRBV7-3 to TRBJ2-3; TRBD2 aligns across 9 bases. V was clipped by 5 bases and J by 2 bases; unmatched bases: 5. Looked up from germline, CDR1 is SGHTA and CDR2 is FQGTGA. This CDR3 has 15 amino acids.

This clonotype was counted a few times. This chain uses TRBV5-1 with TRBJ2-6; D gene unclear. The CDR3 covers 17 residues. V lost 5 bases and J 1 base, leaving 16 bases between the germline ends. Germline loops: CDR1 SGHRS, CDR2 YFSETQ. CDR3 protein: CASSFPTQLSGANVLTF. The DNA for the CDR3 is TGCGCCAGCAGTTTCCCGACCCAGCTATCTGGGGCCAACGTCCTGACTTTC.

This chain links TRBV7-2 with TRBJ2-5; D is uncertain. V lost 7 bases and J 4 bases, leaving 10 bases between the germline ends. In germline, CDR1 is SGHTA, CDR2 FQGNSA. The CDR3 contains 12 residues. CDR3 sequence: CASTYAGETQYF. CDR3 nucleotides: TGTGCCAGCACCTACGCCGGAGAGACCCAGTACTTC. Together with reference TRBV7-2 and TRBJ2-5, the CDR3 gives the full variable domain: GAGVSQSPSNKVTEKGKDVELRCDPISGHTALYWYRQSLGQGLEFLIYFQGNSAPDKSGLPSDRFSAERTGGSVSTLTIQRTQQEDSAVYLCASTYAGETQYFGPGTRLLVL.

The rearrangement links TRBV5-1 to TRBJ2-3; weak D call: TRBD2 (5 bases). The V end lost 2 bases, the J end lost 3 bases, and 10 bases lay between the germline ends. Germline-derived CDR1 and CDR2 are SGHRS and YFSETQ. The length of the CDR3 is 14 residues. Here the CDR3 DNA reads TGCGCCAGCAGCTTTGGAATAGCGACAGATACGCAGTATTTT. Protein: CASSFGIATDTQYF.

The chain couples TRBV2 to TRBJ2-2; D remains unclear. Germline CDR1 reads SNHLY; CDR2 reads FYNNEI. V lost 0 bases and J lost 6, with 5 bases in between. The CDR3 is made up of 13 amino acids. CDR3 DNA: TGTGCCAGCAGTGAAGCGCTCGCCGGGGAGCTGTTTTTT. It encodes CASSEALAGELFF.

Comment on this clonotype: This clone may be a read error of a much larger clone one base away. V gene TRBV3-1 combines with J gene TRBJ2-5, with D perhaps being TRBD1 or TRBD2 (6 bases each). The CDR3 has 16 amino acids. Germline V gene sequence: CDR1 LGHDT, CDR2 YNNKEL (reference sequence). CDR3 residues: CASSQAFRGPVETKYF. CDR3 DNA sequence: TGTGCCAGCAGCCAAGCCTTCCGGGGGCCGGTTGAGACCAAGTACTTC.

A few counts support this clonotype. Its ends do not fully match the called genes, so a read error is possible. This rearrangement joins TRBV15 to TRBJ2-1; 7 bases line up with TRBD1. CDR3 length equals 13 residues. Germline CDR1 LNHNV, CDR2 YYDKDF (reference sequence). In DNA form, the CDR3 reads TGTGCCACCAGCAGAGGAGACAGGGATTCTCGGCTCTTC. Translating gives CATSRGDRDSRLF.

This clonotype was observed a handful of times. The V call is TRBV7-2, the J call TRBJ2-1; D perhaps matches TRBD1 (5 bases). Germline V CDR1 and CDR2: SGHTA, FQGNSA. This CDR3 has 15 amino acids. V was shortened by 1 base and J by 4 bases, with 11 bases between the two germline ends. The CDR3 sequence is CASSLGQGVYNEQFF. The CDR3 region has the DNA TGTGCCAGCAGCTTAGGCCAAGGGGTTTACAATGAGCAGTTCTTC.

This clonotype was detected many times. This chain uses TRBV5-1 with TRBJ1-3; 8 bases are shared with TRBD1. The CDR3 is 16 residues long. V lost 4 bases to trimming and J lost 0 bases; unmatched junction nucleotides: 6. In germline, CDR1 is SGHRS, CDR2 YFSETQ. The CDR3 sequence is CASSQGQVYSGNTIYF. DNA of the CDR3: TGCGCCAGCAGCCAGGGACAGGTGTACTCTGGAAACACCATATATTTT.

This clonotype was observed a handful of times. The gene calls are TRBV4-3 and TRBJ1-6; D unresolved. Trimming took off 1 base at V and 4 bases at J, with 8 bases between the two ends. CDR1 is LGHNA and CDR2 is YSLEER in the germline V gene. This CDR3 comprises 15 residues. The CDR3 reads CASSQGSTYNSPLHF. CDR3 DNA: TGCGCCAGCAGCCAAGGGTCCACGTATAATTCACCCCTCCACTTT.

The chain uses TRBV5-1 and TRBJ1-4; 8 nucleotides align to TRBD1. J was trimmed by 8 bases and V by 3 bases; bases with no gene match: 6. The CDR3 is 14 amino acids. Germline loops: CDR1 SGHRS, CDR2 YFSETQ. The CDR3 sequence: CASSSGQGTEKLFF. DNA for the CDR3: TGCGCCAGCAGCTCAGGACAGGGAACGGAAAAACTGTTTTTT. Full variable domain (outside the CDR3, taken from reference TRBV5-1 and TRBJ1-4): KAGVTQTPRYLIKTRGQQVTLSCSPISGHRSVSWYQQTPGQGLQFLFEYFSETQRNKGNFPGRFSGRQFSNSRSEMNVSTLELGDSALYLCASSSGQGTEKLFFGSGTQLSVL.

This clonotype was detected ten times or more. This chain uses TRBV4-3 with TRBJ1-4; D possibly corresponds to TRBD1 (6 bases). The germline V and J ends were trimmed by 1 base and 8 bases, with 20 bases remaining between them. Germline lookup yields CDR1 LGHNA and CDR2 YSLEER. The CDR3 covers 17 residues. The CDR3 loop is CASSQGYRGRRGEKLFF. The CDR3 nucleotides read TGCGCCAGCAGCCAAGGGTATCGGGGGCGACGGGGGGAAAAACTGTTTTTT.

This clonotype turned up a few times. CDR3 protein: CASSSDRADTEAFF. In DNA form, the CDR3 reads TGTGCCAGCAGTTCGGACAGGGCGGACACTGAAGCTTTCTTT. The chain carries TRBV27 and TRBJ1-1; 8 bases are shared with TRBD1. The trim removed 4 bases at V and 3 bases at J, leaving 4 bases unmatched. Looked up from germline, CDR1 is MNHEY and CDR2 is SMNVEV (reference sequence). The CDR3 is 14 residues long.

This clonotype was counted at least ten times. The genes are TRBV14 and TRBJ1-5, with D hard to call. The CDR3 has 13 residues. CDR1 and CDR2 from the germline V gene are SGHDN and FVKESK. The V gene lost 0 bases and the J gene lost 6 bases, with 6 bases spanning the gap. CDR3 sequence: CASSQDLAQPQHF. The CDR3 DNA reads as TGTGCCAGCAGCCAAGATCTGGCTCAGCCCCAGCATTTT.

This clonotype has a handful of counts. The chain uses TRBV11-2 and TRBJ1-3; perhaps TRBD1 as D (5 bases). V was pared by 5 bases and J by 1 base, with 15 bases between. CDR3 length: 16 residues. In germline, CDR1 is SGHAT, CDR2 FQNNGV. CDR3 sequence reads: CASSGGASLSGNTIYF. The CDR3 DNA reads TGTGCCAGCAGCGGGGGAGCAAGCCTGTCTGGAAACACCATATATTTT.

This clonotype was seen ten or more times. The chain carries TRBV6-5 and TRBJ1-1, with 8 bases matching TRBD1. The CDR3 runs to 17 residues. Trimming removed 0 bases from V and 3 bases from J; junction bases left unmatched: 9. The germline gives CDR1 MNHEY, CDR2 SVGAGI. CDR3 sequence reads: CASSYSNSGRGHTEAFF. For the CDR3, the DNA is TGTGCCAGCAGTTACTCGAATTCTGGCAGGGGGCACACTGAAGCTTTCTTT.

This clonotype has ten or more counts. The chain is built from TRBV20-1 and TRBJ2-2; perhaps TRBD2 as D (5 bases). The V gene's germline CDR1 is DFQATT and CDR2 SNEGSKA (reference sequence). The CDR3 extends over 14 amino acids. V dropped 3 bases and J dropped 0 bases, with 8 bases sitting between them. CDR3 sequence (DNA): TGCAGTGCTAGGCCGACTACGAACACCGGGGAGCTGTTTTTT. It codes for CSARPTTNTGELFF.

The table lists this clonotype with a few counts. The CDR3, as DNA: TGCGCCAGCAGCCAAGGGCACCTCCGAACTGAAGCTTTCTTT. This codes for CASSQGHLRTEAFF. V is TRBV4-3 and J is TRBJ1-1; no firm D call. From germline, CDR1 is LGHNA and CDR2 YSLEER. V was shortened by 1 base and J by 5 bases, with 11 bases between the two germline ends. The CDR3 loop spans 14 amino acids.

This clonotype was counted a few times. J is TRBJ2-1 and V is TRBV2, with 8 bases fitting TRBD2. Per germline, CDR1 SNHLY and CDR2 FYNNEI. Trimming at V came to 8 bases and at J to 4 bases, leaving 4 bases not matched to a gene. The length of the CDR3 is 13 residues. DNA for the CDR3: TGTGCCAGCCTCCCTAGCGGGTACAATGAGCAGTTCTTC. Translated, it gives CASLPSGYNEQFF.

V gene TRBV7-9 combines with J gene TRBJ1-1, with 9 bases that match TRBD1. Trimming took 4 bases from V and 5 from J; bases not matched to a gene: 5. Germline V gene lookup returns CDR1 SEHNR and CDR2 FQNEAQ (reference sequence). The CDR3 extends over 14 amino acids. The CDR3 protein is CASSSGTGRTEAFF. CDR3 in DNA: TGTGCCAGCAGCTCCGGGACAGGGAGGACTGAAGCTTTCTTT.

The chain combines TRBV5-6 with TRBJ1-1; perhaps TRBD1 as D (5 bases). V was clipped by 2 bases and J by 5 bases, with 10 bases between them. The CDR3 runs 13 residues. Germline V lookup: CDR1 SGHDT, CDR2 YYEEEE. As DNA, the CDR3 is TGTGCCAGCAGCTTCCATGGGGGAACTGAAGCTTTCTTT. Its protein product is CASSFHGGTEAFF.

The V and J genes are TRBV29-1 and TRBJ1-4; 7 bases are shared with TRBD1. This CDR3 spans 14 amino acids. V lost 3 bases, J lost 7 bases, and 8 bases stayed unmatched. The V gene's germline CDR1 is SQVTM and CDR2 ANQGSEA. Here the CDR3 reads CSVDEGALSEKLFF. In DNA, the CDR3 is TGCAGCGTTGATGAGGGGGCGCTCAGTGAAAAACTGTTTTTT.

This clonotype was detected a few times. The chain couples TRBV9 to TRBJ1-6; maybe TRBD1 (5 bases). V was pared by 4 bases and J by 13 bases, with 9 bases between. Germline CDR1 and CDR2: SGDLS and YYNGEE. CDR3 length: 11 residues. DNA of the CDR3: TGTGCCAGCAGCTACCAGGGTCCCCTCCACTTT. This sequence encodes CASSYQGPLHF.

Here the CDR3 reads CASSLGDRAGDTQYF. In nucleotides, the CDR3 is TGCGCCAGCAGCTTGGGGGACAGGGCCGGCGATACGCAGTATTTT. The chain is built from TRBV5-1 and TRBJ2-3, with 9 bases lining up with TRBD1. V lost 0 bases, J lost 6 bases, and 5 bases stayed unmatched. The CDR3 is 15 amino acids. Germline V lookup: CDR1 SGHRS, CDR2 YFSETQ. Supplemented by reference TRBV5-1 and TRBJ2-3, the full variable domain reads KAGVTQTPRYLIKTRGQQVTLSCSPISGHRSVSWYQQTPGQGLQFLFEYFSETQRNKGNFPGRFSGRQFSNSRSEMNVSTLELGDSALYLCASSLGDRAGDTQYFGPGTRLTVL.

This clonotype occurred a few times. A much larger clone lies one base from this, so it may be a read error. The rearrangement uses TRBV5-1 and TRBJ2-5; weak D call: TRBD2 (6 bases). The CDR3 has 15 amino acids. Germline assignment: CDR1 SGHRS and CDR2 YFSETQ. The CDR3 is CDSSLELPRGETQYF. In DNA form, the CDR3 reads TGCGACAGCAGCTTGGAGCTCCCCCGGGGGGAGACCCAGTACTTC.